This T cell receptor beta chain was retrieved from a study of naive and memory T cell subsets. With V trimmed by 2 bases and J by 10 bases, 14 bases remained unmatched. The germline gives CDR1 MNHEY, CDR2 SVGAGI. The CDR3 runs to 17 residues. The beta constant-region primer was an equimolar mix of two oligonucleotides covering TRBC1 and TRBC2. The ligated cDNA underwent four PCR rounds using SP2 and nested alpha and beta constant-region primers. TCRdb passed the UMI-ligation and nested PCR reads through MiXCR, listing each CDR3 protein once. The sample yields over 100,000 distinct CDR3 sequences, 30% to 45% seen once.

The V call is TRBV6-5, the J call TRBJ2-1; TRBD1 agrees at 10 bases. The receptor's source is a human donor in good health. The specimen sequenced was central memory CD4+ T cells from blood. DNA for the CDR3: TGTGCCAGCAGTTACGAATACCGGGACAGGGGACTGGGGGAGCAGTTCTTC. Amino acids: CASSYEYRDRGLGEQFF.